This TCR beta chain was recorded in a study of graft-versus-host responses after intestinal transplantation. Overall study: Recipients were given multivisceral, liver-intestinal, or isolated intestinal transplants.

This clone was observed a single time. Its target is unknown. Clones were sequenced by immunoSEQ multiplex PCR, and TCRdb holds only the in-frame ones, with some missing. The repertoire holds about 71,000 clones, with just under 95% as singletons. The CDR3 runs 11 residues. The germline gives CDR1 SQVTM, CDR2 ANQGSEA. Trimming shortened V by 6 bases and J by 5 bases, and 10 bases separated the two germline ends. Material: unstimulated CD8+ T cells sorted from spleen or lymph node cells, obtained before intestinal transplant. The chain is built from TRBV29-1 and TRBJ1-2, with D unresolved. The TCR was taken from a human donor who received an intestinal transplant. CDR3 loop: CSVADSYGYTF. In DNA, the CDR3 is TGCAGCGTCGCCGACTCATATGGCTACACCTTC.